A selection of T cell receptor beta chains follows, all from one sample in a study of T cell changes during pregnancy in multiple sclerosis. This table comes from immunoSEQ multiplex PCR, and its TCRdb copy is limited to in-frame clones, with some not included. In the table there are 9,500 to 12,000 clones, more than 75% of which are singletons. The sequencing used CD8+ T cells from peripheral blood mononuclear cells, collected after pregnancy. The receptor source for this set is a female donor in good health, enrolled as a control in a pregnancy study. Both conserved end residues are part of each CDR3. A D gene is named only where the DNA matches it firmly. Some rows have no size entry. The others give once, few or many, or a class for an expanded clone.

D: -; J: TRBJ2-2; size: -; V: TRBV27; CDR3: CASSSLSAGTWNTGELFF; DNA: TGTGCCAGCAGTTCTCTTTCCGCAGGGACATGGAACACCGGGGAGCTGTTTTTT
D: TRBD2; J: TRBJ2-7; size: -; V: TRBV6-1; CDR3: CASRWDYEYYEQYF; DNA: TGTGCCAGCAGGTGGGACTACGAATACTACGAGCAGTACTTC
D: -; J: TRBJ1-5; size: -; V: TRBV28; CDR3: CASRGRRRQPQHF; DNA: TGTGCCAGCAGAGGCAGGCGTCGACAGCCCCAGCATTTT
D: -; J: TRBJ2-7; size: -; V: TRBV5-6; CDR3: CASSRRPTGPYEQYF; DNA: TGTGCCAGCAGTCGCCGTCCTACAGGACCCTACGAGCAGTACTTC
D: TRBD2; J: TRBJ2-3; size: -; V: TRBV6-5; CDR3: CASRRGLAGIYTQYF; DNA: TGTGCCAGCAGACGCGGACTAGCGGGGATATATACGCAGTATTTT
D: -; J: TRBJ1-5; size: -; V: TRBV27; CDR3: CASSLTGNQPQHF; DNA: TGTGCCAGCAGTTTGACGGGGAATCAGCCCCAGCATTTT
D: -; J: TRBJ2-7; size: medium-sized; V: TRBV12-5; CDR3: CASGLPWGGGTYEQYF; DNA: TGTGCTAGTGGTTTGCCATGGGGTGGGGGGACCTACGAGCAGTACTTC
D: TRBD2; J: TRBJ2-2; size: -; V: TRBV4-1; CDR3: CASSQDKLAGGRITGELFF; DNA: TGCGCCAGCAGCCAAGATAAACTAGCGGGGGGGCGGATCACCGGGGAGCTGTTTTTT
D: TRBD2; J: TRBJ2-7; size: -; V: TRBV27; CDR3: CASRRGVFYEQYF; DNA: TGTGCCAGCAGGCGGGGGGTGTTCTACGAGCAGTACTTC
D: TRBD1; J: TRBJ2-3; size: once; V: TRBV11-2; CDR3: CASSSGTGSTDTQYF; DNA: TGTGCCAGCAGCTCGGGGACAGGGTCGACAGATACGCAGTATTTT
D: TRBD1; J: TRBJ1-1; size: once; V: TRBV7-9; CDR3: CASSLDGAGGTEAFF; DNA: TGTGCCAGCAGCTTAGATGGGGCAGGGGGCACTGAAGCTTTCTTT
D: TRBD1; J: TRBJ2-2; size: many; V: TRBV15; CDR3: CATSRDGDRATGELFF; DNA: TGTGCCACCAGCAGAGATGGGGACAGGGCCACCGGGGAGCTGTTTTTT
D: -; J: TRBJ2-7; size: -; V: TRBV13; CDR3: CASSLAQDEQYF; DNA: TGTGCCAGCAGCTTAGCCCAGGACGAGCAGTACTTC
D: TRBD1; J: TRBJ2-6; size: -; V: TRBV9; CDR3: CASSEPGGFLSGANVLTF; DNA: TGTGCCAGCAGCGAACCAGGGGGCTTCCTCTCTGGGGCCAACGTCCTGACTTTC
D: -; J: TRBJ1-1; size: -; V: TRBV19; CDR3: CASSSGWITEAFF; DNA: TGTGCCAGTTCCTCGGGTTGGATCACTGAAGCTTTCTTT
D: -; J: TRBJ1-5; size: -; V: TRBV27; CDR3: CASRNKGQPQHF; DNA: TGTGCCAGCAGAAATAAGGGGCAGCCCCAGCATTTT
D: TRBD1; J: TRBJ2-7; size: -; V: TRBV4-1; CDR3: CASSQTGGSYEQYF; DNA: TGCGCCAGCAGCCAGACAGGGGGATCCTACGAGCAGTACTTC
D: -; J: TRBJ1-1; size: few; V: TRBV4-1; CDR3: CASSQGYNRNTEAFF; DNA: TGCGCCAGCAGCCAAGGTTACAACAGGAACACTGAAGCTTTCTTT
D: -; J: TRBJ2-3; size: -; V: TRBV7-8; CDR3: CASSPRGGGTDTQYF; DNA: TGTGCCAGCAGCCCTAGGGGGGGCGGCACAGATACGCAGTATTTT
D: TRBD1; J: TRBJ2-5; size: -; V: TRBV28; CDR3: CASRSGQGSQETQYF; DNA: TGTGCCAGCAGAAGTGGACAGGGCAGTCAAGAGACCCAGTACTTC
D: TRBD2; J: TRBJ2-7; size: many; V: TRBV5-1; CDR3: CASSLGLAHYEQYF; DNA: TGCGCCAGCAGCCTGGGACTAGCGCACTACGAGCAGTACTTC
D: -; J: TRBJ2-7; size: once; V: TRBV2; CDR3: CARRLESSYEQYF; DNA: TGTGCCAGGCGACTAGAGAGCTCCTACGAGCAGTACTTC
D: TRBD2; J: TRBJ2-1; size: -; V: TRBV5-6; CDR3: CASSLPAGGPYEQFF; DNA: TGTGCCAGCAGCTTGCCAGCGGGGGGGCCGTATGAGCAGTTCTTC
D: -; J: TRBJ2-7; size: -; V: TRBV5-1; CDR3: CASSQAGTEFHEQYF; DNA: TGCGCCAGCAGCCAGGCAGGAACCGAGTTCCACGAGCAGTACTTC
D: TRBD2; J: TRBJ2-7; size: -; V: TRBV11-2; CDR3: CASSLGSGGPPSYEQYF; DNA: TGTGCCAGCAGCTTAGGTAGCGGGGGGCCGCCTTCCTACGAGCAGTACTTC
D: -; J: TRBJ2-7; size: -; V: TRBV30; CDR3: CAWSVTPMSSYEQYF; DNA: TGTGCCTGGAGTGTAACGCCCATGAGCTCCTACGAGCAGTACTTC
D: TRBD1; J: TRBJ1-4; size: -; V: TRBV5-8; CDR3: CASSFGTGNEKLFF; DNA: TGTGCCAGCAGCTTTGGGACAGGCAATGAAAAACTGTTTTTT
D: -; J: TRBJ2-7; size: medium-sized; V: TRBV7-8; CDR3: CASRISSSYEQYF; DNA: TGTGCCAGCAGAATATCGAGCTCCTACGAGCAGTACTTC
D: TRBD1; J: TRBJ1-4; size: once; V: TRBV4-1; CDR3: CASSQGTGSEKLFF; DNA: TGCGCCAGCAGCCAAGGGACAGGGAGTGAAAAACTGTTTTTT
D: -; J: TRBJ1-1; size: large; V: TRBV7-9; CDR3: CASSSSLNTEAFF; DNA: TGTGCCAGCAGCTCCTCCTTGAACACTGAAGCTTTCTTT
D: TRBD2; J: TRBJ2-1; size: -; V: TRBV9; CDR3: CASSSRTSEVRNEQFF; DNA: TGTGCCAGCAGCTCGCGGACTAGCGAAGTGCGCAATGAGCAGTTCTTC
D: TRBD1; J: TRBJ2-7; size: -; V: TRBV29-1; CDR3: CSVEVQGDYEQYF; DNA: TGCAGCGTGGAAGTACAGGGGGACTACGAGCAGTACTTC
D: -; J: TRBJ1-5; size: -; V: TRBV19; CDR3: CASSLGAPHQPQHF; DNA: TGTGCCAGTAGCCTAGGGGCCCCTCATCAGCCCCAGCATTTT
D: -; J: TRBJ1-4; size: -; V: TRBV19; CDR3: CASSFGSLEKLFF; DNA: TGTGCCAGTAGCTTCGGGTCCCTCGAAAAACTGTTTTTT
D: -; J: TRBJ1-2; size: -; V: TRBV6-5; CDR3: CASRRTRANYGYTF; DNA: TGTGCCAGCAGACGGACAAGAGCTAACTATGGCTACACCTTC